One sample yielded the 29 T cell receptor beta chains listed below, sequenced in a study of OX40 agonist ivuxolimab in advanced cancers. Sequenced by immunoSEQ multiplex PCR; TCRdb stores in-frame clones only, minus some. This sample has some 71,000 clones; roughly nine tenths occur once, and the top ten carry roughly 15%. Sequences were derived from CD4+ or CD8+ T cells sorted from blood, sampled in a trial of the OX40 agonist ivuxolimab. All receptors derive from an adult with an advanced solid tumor such as melanoma, head and neck, liver or kidney cancer.

The chain is built from TRBV11-2 and TRBJ2-7, with TRBD2 as a possible D gene (5 bases). Germline V gene data show CDR1 as SGHAT and CDR2 as FQNNGV. The CDR3 totals 13 residues. V gave up 1 base and J gave up 4 bases, with 8 bases separating them. The CDR3 DNA sequence: TGTGCCAGCAGCTTAGTTTCGGGGTACGAGCAGTACTTC. Protein: CASSLVSGYEQYF.

The chain combines TRBV5-6 with TRBJ1-3; 9 positions agree with TRBD1. Unmatched junction bases numbered 6, after V lost 1 base and J lost 7 bases. The germline CDR1 and CDR2 sequences are SGHDT and YYEEEE. CDR3 size: 15 residues. The CDR3: CASSLSPGTGNTIYF. The CDR3 nucleotides are TGTGCCAGCAGCTTGAGTCCCGGGACAGGGAACACCATATATTTT.

This clone was picked up one time. This chain connects TRBV13 to TRBJ2-1, with D hard to call. The CDR3 has 15 residues. The V end was cut by 2 bases, the J end by 0 bases, with 8 bases between. CDR1 is PRHDT, CDR2 FYEKMQ, per germline (reference sequence). This CDR3 reads CASSLRYGSYNEQFF. The DNA of the CDR3 is TGTGCCAGCAGCTTACGGTACGGCTCCTACAATGAGCAGTTCTTC.

V gene TRBV20-1 combines with J gene TRBJ2-7; possibly TRBD1 for D (7 bases). Germline-derived CDR1 and CDR2 are DFQATT and SNEGSKA (reference sequence). The CDR3 has 11 residues. The CDR3 loop reads CSAGQNYEQYF. The CDR3 nucleotides read TGCAGCGCGGGACAGAACTACGAGCAGTACTTC.

Worth noting for this clone: One end of the junction fails to match germline, which may point to a read error. This sample also contains other DNA sequences that code for the same CDR3. The chain carries TRBV15 and TRBJ1-5; 7 bases align to TRBD1. The germline V gene has CDR1 LNHNV and CDR2 YYDKDF (reference sequence). The CDR3 length is 17 residues. CDR3 protein: CATSSYGTAYSNQPQHF. The CDR3 nucleotides read TGTGCCACTAGCAGCTACGGGACAGCTTATAGCAATCAGCCCCAGCATTTT.

CDR3 protein: CASSLGQGSYEQYF. The CDR3 DNA reads as TGTGCCAGCAGTTTAGGACAGGGCTCCTACGAGCAGTACTTC. V and J are TRBV28 and TRBJ2-7, with 8 bases identical to TRBD1. Germline CDR1 reads MDHEN; CDR2 reads SYDVKM. After removal of 2 bases from V and 0 bases from J, the junction contained 0 bases not matched to a gene. The CDR3 totals 14 residues.

CDR3 amino acids: CASSSSSGGLYGYTF. DNA for the CDR3: TGTGCCAGCAGTTCCAGTTCCGGGGGCCTCTATGGCTACACCTTC. The V gene is TRBV5-6, the J gene TRBJ1-2, with D possibly TRBD1 on 6 matching bases. Germline lookup yields CDR1 SGHDT and CDR2 YYEEEE. V lost 5 bases and J 4 bases, leaving 18 bases between the germline ends. The CDR3 is 15 amino acids.

The chain links TRBV2 to TRBJ2-7; 7 bases map to TRBD2. Germline V lookup: CDR1 SNHLY, CDR2 FYNNEI. The CDR3 runs 12 residues. V lost 8 bases and J lost 0; bases outside the gene matches: 1. The CDR3 sequence is CASSSGSYEQYF. CDR3 nucleotide sequence: TGTGCCAGCTCTAGCGGCTCCTACGAGCAGTACTTC.

This chain uses TRBV25-1 with TRBJ1-3, with D hard to call. The CDR3 contains 12 residues. CDR1 is MGHDK and CDR2 is SYGVNS in the germline V gene. The germline V and J ends were trimmed by 6 bases and 4 bases, with 7 bases remaining between them. The DNA of the CDR3 is TGTGCCAGCAGCCTCGAAGGAAACACCATATATTTT. Residues: CASSLEGNTIYF.

The rearrangement uses TRBV4-2 and TRBJ1-1; 8 bases map to TRBD1. The V and J ends lost 5 bases and 10 bases, in that order; junction bases with no gene match: 9. Germline V gene sequence: CDR1 LGHNA, CDR2 YNFKEQ. CDR3 length: 13 residues. As DNA, the CDR3 is TGTGCCAGCAGCGAGGACAGGGCGAAGGGAGCTTTCTTT. Its protein product is CASSEDRAKGAFF.

The chain couples TRBV6-1 to TRBJ1-1, with D hard to call. CDR1 is MNHNS, CDR2 SASEGT, per germline. This CDR3 spans 16 amino acids. V lost 2 bases to trimming and J lost 1 base, with 14 bases between them. The CDR3 DNA sequence: TGTGCCAGCAGTGAAACTGTCGGTCTTGGGAACACTGAAGCTTTCTTT. Residues: CASSETVGLGNTEAFF.

This clone was seen a single time. The gene calls are TRBV29-1 and TRBJ2-7; D ambiguous. The CDR3 covers 14 residues. The V gene's germline CDR1 is SQVTM and CDR2 ANQGSEA. V dropped 4 bases and J dropped 0 bases, with 13 bases sitting between them. The CDR3 loop is CSVVVSVSSYEQYF. The DNA for the CDR3 is TGCAGCGTTGTCGTGAGCGTTAGCTCCTACGAGCAGTACTTC.

This clone was seen only once. The CDR3 DNA reads as TGTGCCAGCAGTTGGCCCCAGATAGGGTCTGAAGCTTTCTTT. Residues: CASSWPQIGSEAFF. The V call is TRBV6-5, the J call TRBJ1-1; D is undetermined. The CDR3 covers 14 residues. Germline loops: CDR1 MNHEY, CDR2 SVGAGI. Between the trimmed V and J ends, which lost 4 bases and 6 bases, there was a span of 15 bases.

A remark on this clone: In the same sample, other DNA sequences code for this CDR3. The rearrangement uses TRBV9 and TRBJ2-2; either TRBD1 or TRBD2 may fit D (5 bases each). Trimming took 3 bases from V and 5 from J, leaving 8 bases between them. There are 13 residues in the CDR3. The V gene's germline CDR1 is SGDLS and CDR2 YYNGEE. The CDR3 nucleotides are TGTGCCAGCAGCGGGGGCGGGACCGGGGAGCTGTTTTTT. Translating gives CASSGGGTGELFF.

J is TRBJ1-2 and V is TRBV7-2; TRBD1 is a possible D gene (5 bases). V was shortened by 1 base and J by 8 bases, with 17 bases between the two germline ends. In germline, CDR1 is SGHTA, CDR2 FQGNSA. The CDR3 consists of 15 residues. The CDR3 is CASSLVHRNSGGYTF. The CDR3 DNA is TGTGCCAGCAGCTTAGTGCACAGGAACTCGGGCGGCTACACCTTC.

In its sample, this clone was seen a few times. The gene calls are TRBV14 and TRBJ2-1, with TRBD2 matching 9 bases. There are 14 residues in the CDR3. V gave up 4 bases and J gave up 10 bases; unmatched junction bases: 8. Germline CDR1 reads SGHDN; CDR2 reads FVKESK. CDR3 residues: CASSPRPAGGEQFF. The CDR3 nucleotides are TGTGCCAGCAGCCCGCGCCCCGCGGGAGGGGAGCAGTTCTTC.

This chain joins TRBV5-8 and TRBJ1-3; unclear D gene. With 7 bases removed from V and 0 bases from J, the gap between germline ends came to 14 bases. CDR1 and CDR2 (germline): SGHTS, YDEGEE. CDR3 length equals 15 residues. The CDR3 coding sequence is TGTGCCAGCGGGGAGGATTATTACTCTGGAAACACCATATATTTT. Amino acids: CASGEDYYSGNTIYF.

J is TRBJ1-1 and V is TRBV4-1; D gene uncertain. The germline V and J ends were trimmed by 0 bases and 0 bases, with 11 bases remaining between them. CDR1 MGHRA and CDR2 YSYEKL come from the germline V gene. This CDR3 spans 16 amino acids. CDR3 amino acids: CASSQDLLGMNTEAFF. CDR3 nucleotide sequence: TGCGCCAGCAGCCAAGACCTCTTGGGCATGAACACTGAAGCTTTCTTT.

As for this clone: The same CDR3 is also encoded by other DNA sequences in this sample. The chain uses TRBV27 and TRBJ2-7; D might be TRBD1 (5 bases). This CDR3 spans 13 amino acids. Trimming stripped 2 bases from V and 0 bases from J, with 5 bases between. Germline V gene lookup returns CDR1 MNHEY and CDR2 SMNVEV (reference sequence). CDR3 nucleotides: TGTGCCAGCAGTTTAGGACACTCCTACGAGCAGTACTTC. It is translated as CASSLGHSYEQYF.

This sequence joins TRBV10-1 and TRBJ2-1; 10 nucleotides line up with TRBD2. The CDR3 contains 15 residues. The V gene end was trimmed by 2 bases and the J gene end by 4 bases; junction bases not matched to a gene: 2. Germline loops: CDR1 WNHNN, CDR2 SYGVQD (reference sequence). DNA for the CDR3: TGCGCCAGCAGTGAGGGGACTAGCGCTTACAATGAGCAGTTCTTC. Translated: CASSEGTSAYNEQFF.

The chain employs TRBV6-6 and TRBJ2-7, with D perhaps matching TRBD2 (6 bases). The CDR3 sequence is 15 residues long. Trimming cost V 8 bases and J 3 bases, with 20 bases left between them. Germline V gene lookup returns CDR1 MNHNY and CDR2 SVGAGI (reference sequence). The CDR3 loop is CASGPGVEVVYEQYF. In DNA, the CDR3 is TGTGCCAGCGGGCCGGGGGTGGAGGTTGTCTACGAGCAGTACTTC.

In this sample, this clone turned up a few times. J is TRBJ1-4 and V is TRBV18, with D unresolved. V lost 0 bases to trimming and J lost 0 bases, with 5 bases between them. This CDR3 contains 15 residues. The V gene's germline CDR1 is KGHSH and CDR2 LQKENI. As DNA, the CDR3 is TGTGCCAGCTCACCACCCCACGCAACTAATGAAAAACTGTTTTTT. It yields the protein CASSPPHATNEKLFF. Supplemented by reference TRBV18 and TRBJ1-4, the full variable domain reads NAGVMQNPRHLVRRRGQEARLRCSPMKGHSHVYWYRQLPEEGLKFMVYLQKENIIDESGMPKERFSAEFPKEGPSILRIQQVVRGDSAAYFCASSPPHATNEKLFFGSGTQLSVL.

This rearrangement joins TRBV20-1 to TRBJ2-3, with D uncertain. The CDR3 loop spans 11 amino acids. Looked up from germline, CDR1 is DFQATT and CDR2 is SNEGSKA (reference sequence). V was pared by 5 bases and J by 8 bases, with 11 bases between. The CDR3 loop is CSAPGKGTQYF. CDR3 nucleotide sequence: TGCAGTGCTCCTGGGAAGGGTACGCAGTATTTT.

V gene TRBV9 combines with J gene TRBJ2-3; TRBD2 matches at 9 bases. Germline assignment: CDR1 SGDLS and CDR2 YYNGEE. V shed 4 bases and J 8 bases; nucleotides not matched to a gene: 8. The length of the CDR3 is 14 residues. This CDR3 is CASSPGTSMGTQYF. The CDR3 nucleotides are TGTGCCAGCAGCCCGGGGACTAGCATGGGTACGCAGTATTTT. The variable domain in full, completed from reference TRBV9 and TRBJ2-3, reads DSGVTQTPKHLITATGQRVTLRCSPRSGDLSVYWYQQSLDQGLQFLIQYYNGEERAKGNILERFSAQQFPDLHSELNLSSLELGDSALYFCASSPGTSMGTQYFGPGTRLTVL.

This chain uses TRBV28 with TRBJ1-2; tentative D call: TRBD1 (6 bases). The length of the CDR3 is 14 residues. Per germline, CDR1 MDHEN and CDR2 SYDVKM. Trimming took 6 bases from V and 0 from J, leaving 11 bases between them. CDR3 coding DNA: TGTGCCAGCAGAGAGGACAGATCTAACTATGGCTACACCTTC. It specifies CASREDRSNYGYTF.

The chain uses TRBV2 and TRBJ2-1; 13 bases align to TRBD2. V lost 6 bases to trimming and J lost 7 bases; unmatched junction nucleotides: 6. Looked up from germline, CDR1 is SNHLY and CDR2 is FYNNEI. The CDR3 has 15 residues. The CDR3 loop reads CASRFGTSGMNEQFF. CDR3 coding DNA: TGTGCCAGCAGATTTGGGACTAGCGGGATGAATGAGCAGTTCTTC.

The J gene is TRBJ1-5, the V gene TRBV7-9; TRBD1 agrees at 9 bases. The germline CDR1 and CDR2 sequences are SEHNR and FQNEAQ (reference sequence). The J segment lost 7 bases and the V segment lost 0 bases, leaving 10 bases of the junction unmatched. This CDR3 is 17 amino acids long. The DNA of the CDR3 is TGTGCCAGCAGCTTAGCGATACCGGGACAGGGTGAGCAGCCCCAGCATTTT. Amino acids: CASSLAIPGQGEQPQHF.

Of note for this clone: Relative to the germline gene, one junction end is altered; a read error may explain this. This sequence joins TRBV28 and TRBJ2-7; D unclear. Germline values: CDR1 MDHEN, CDR2 SYDVKM. CDR3 length: 13 amino acids. In nucleotides, the CDR3 is TGTGCCAGCAGTTCAGGTGGCTCCAACGAGCAGTACTTC. This encodes CASSSGGSNEQYF. The whole variable domain, remainder taken from reference TRBV28 and TRBJ2-7, is DVKVTQSSRYLVKRTGEKVFLECVQDMDHENMFWYRQDPGLGLRLIYFSYDVKMKEKGDIPEGYSVSREKKERFSLILESASTNQTSMYLCASSSGGSNEQYFGPGTRLTVT.

The V and J genes are TRBV5-6 and TRBJ1-4; unclear D gene. The germline gives CDR1 SGHDT, CDR2 YYEEEE. This CDR3 contains 13 residues. Trimming shortened V by 2 bases and J by 5 bases, and 7 bases separated the two germline ends. CDR3 in DNA: TGTGCCAGCAGCTTCAATGGCAATGAAAAACTGTTTTTT. Protein: CASSFNGNEKLFF.